This T cell receptor (beta chain) is from a study of shared clonotypes between healthy human individuals. Sequencing was performed with immunoSEQ multiplex PCR; in TCRdb, only in-frame clones are kept and a portion is missing. The sample carries about 2.3 million clones, over 85% recorded once. Germline V CDR1 and CDR2: SGHVS, FNYEAQ. This CDR3 region has 15 residues. The ends were cut back, 5 bases at V and 1 base at J, with 12 bases in the middle. The rearrangement joins TRBV7-6 to TRBJ2-1; perhaps D is TRBD1 or TRBD2 (6 bases each). The clonotype originates from a young man in good health. Some clones in this sample may be carry-over from other donors' samples. Material: naive CD4+ T cells from PBMCs. Stated subset: CD45RA+ positively selected. The CDR3 region is CASSPQGGSYNEQFF. The DNA of the CDR3 is TGTGCCAGCAGCCCCCAAGGGGGGTCCTACAATGAGCAGTTCTTC.